The 19 T cell receptor beta chains listed next were all sequenced from one sample in a study of blood T cell repertoires in COVID-19. Sequencing was performed with immunoSEQ multiplex PCR; in TCRdb, only in-frame clones are kept and a portion is missing. The sample lists hundreds of thousands of clones, 70% to 90% seen once, with just over 7% in the top ten. The sequenced material came from peripheral blood. The receptors were sampled from a woman aged 60-70 years with COVID-19, enrolled during active disease.

The chain is built from TRBV7-2 and TRBJ2-3, with a weak D call TRBD2 (6 bases). The CDR3 spans 13 residues. CDR1 and CDR2 (germline): SGHTA, FQGNSA. V lost 1 base to trimming and J lost 10 bases, with 12 bases between them. The CDR3 is CASSLGGEGSQYF. The CDR3 DNA follows: TGTGCCAGCAGCTTAGGCGGGGAAGGGTCGCAGTATTTT.

This clone was found once. The rearrangement joins TRBV27 to TRBJ1-2, with TRBD1 as a possible D gene (6 bases). The CDR3 totals 15 residues. The V gene lost 8 bases and the J gene lost 2 bases, with 18 bases spanning the gap. The germline V gene encodes CDR1 MNHEY and CDR2 SMNVEV (reference sequence). In DNA, the CDR3 is TGTGCCAGCGGGAAATTCAGGGGTTTAAACTATGGCTACACCTTC. Encoded protein: CASGKFRGLNYGYTF.

The CDR3 region has the DNA TGTGCCAGCAGCTTAGTGATGCGGGGGGGGCTCAATGAGCAGTTCTTC. Translation gives CASSLVMRGGLNEQFF. V and J are TRBV7-8 and TRBJ2-1, with TRBD2 identical over 9 bases. The CDR3 is 16 residues long. Per the germline V gene, CDR1 is SGHVS and CDR2 is FQNEAQ. Trimming took 1 base from V and 6 from J; bases not matched to a gene: 7.

The chain is built from TRBV13 and TRBJ2-5, with 7 bases aligning to TRBD1. The CDR3 totals 13 residues. Germline V gene data show CDR1 as PRHDT and CDR2 as FYEKMQ (reference sequence). J was trimmed by 1 base and V by 11 bases; bases with no gene match: 7. CDR3 DNA: TGTGCCGGGAAAGAGGGGGCCCAAGAGACCCAGTACTTC. Encoded protein: CAGKEGAQETQYF.

This clone was observed a handful of times. V and J are TRBV18 and TRBJ2-1; TRBD1 aligns across 8 bases. This CDR3 contains 13 residues. Germline CDR1 is KGHSH and CDR2 is LQKENI. Germline trimming cut 6 bases from V and 3 bases from J; bases unmatched to any gene: 1. The CDR3, as DNA: TGTGCCAGCTCCGGACAGGGCTACAATGAGCAGTTCTTC. Its translation: CASSGQGYNEQFF.

A single count supports this clone. This chain joins TRBV27 and TRBJ2-3, with 8 bases fitting TRBD2. Trimming at V came to 9 bases and at J to 1 base, leaving 3 bases not matched to a gene. The CDR3 covers 13 residues. From germline, CDR1 is MNHEY and CDR2 SMNVEV (reference sequence). The CDR3 region has the DNA TGTGCCAGTAAACTAGCGGGCACAGATACGCAGTATTTT. Protein sequence: CASKLAGTDTQYF.

The V and J genes are TRBV12-3 or TRBV12-4 and TRBJ1-2, with D possibly TRBD1 on 6 matching bases. Trimming left V 3 bases short and J 6 bases short, with 8 bases between. The CDR3 is made up of 12 amino acids. CDR3: CASSLDRNGYTF. The CDR3 DNA follows: TGTGCCAGCAGTTTGGACAGAAATGGCTACACCTTC.

The V call is TRBV11-2, the J call TRBJ1-5; D perhaps matches TRBD1 (5 bases). Per the germline V gene, CDR1 is SGHAT and CDR2 is FQNNGV. V lost 5 bases and J lost 2, with 16 bases in between. CDR3 length: 16 residues. This chain's CDR3 is CASSIVEGRGNQPQHF. The CDR3 bases are TGTGCCAGCAGCATCGTGGAGGGACGGGGCAATCAGCCCCAGCATTTT.

This CDR3 reads CASSHEDKASYEQYF. DNA of the CDR3: TGTGCCAGCAGTCACGAGGACAAGGCCTCCTACGAGCAGTACTTC. The J gene is TRBJ2-7, the V gene TRBV27; D is perhaps TRBD1 (5 bases). The V gene lost 5 bases and the J gene lost 0 bases, with 14 bases spanning the gap. The V gene's germline CDR1 is MNHEY and CDR2 SMNVEV (reference sequence). The CDR3 covers 15 residues.

The J gene is TRBJ1-5, the V gene TRBV23-1; 8 positions match TRBD1. TRBV23-1 counts as an open reading frame of uncertain function. The CDR3 has 19 amino acids. Trimming at V came to 8 bases and at J to 0 bases, leaving 18 bases not matched to a gene. CDR3 sequence reads: CASLPFHRDRSSSNQPQHF. In DNA form, the CDR3 reads TGCGCCAGCCTTCCCTTCCACCGGGACAGGAGCTCTAGCAATCAGCCCCAGCATTTT.

Comments on this clone: The CDR3 does not end in the conserved phenylalanine or tryptophan, so this is likely a read error. The DNA is omitted, as the CDR3 cannot be located on it reliably, and the CDR3 follows TCRdb's listing. This chain connects TRBV24-1 to TRBJ2-3; TRBD2, the table's D call, was not compared with the DNA. Inclusive of both ends, the CDR3 amounts to 14 amino acids. Germline lookup yields CDR1 KGHDR and CDR2 SFDVKD. Here the CDR3 reads CATSDPRTSSNKGS.

V and J are TRBV7-8 and TRBJ1-4; 7 bases match TRBD1. Trimming at V came to 2 bases and at J to 8 bases, leaving 11 bases not matched to a gene. Looked up from germline, CDR1 is SGHVS and CDR2 is FQNEAQ. This CDR3 has 16 amino acids. Here the CDR3 reads CASSLRQGERIEKLFF. CDR3 in DNA: TGTGCCAGCAGCTTACGACAGGGAGAGCGGATCGAAAAACTGTTTTTT. Using reference TRBV7-8 and TRBJ1-4 for the parts outside the CDR3, the full variable domain is GAGVSQSPRYKVAKRGQDVALRCDPISGHVSLFWYQQALGQGPEFLTYFQNEAQLDKSGLPSDRFFAERPEGSVSTLKIQRTQQEDSAVYLCASSLRQGERIEKLFFGSGTQLSVL.

The J gene is TRBJ2-7, the V gene TRBV12-3 or TRBV12-4; tentatively, D is TRBD2 (5 bases). The CDR3 spans 13 residues. With 6 bases removed from V and 2 bases from J, the gap between germline ends came to 11 bases. As DNA, the CDR3 is TGTGCCAGCAGCCCTGGCGGGCCCTACGAGCAGTACTTC. Translating it yields CASSPGGPYEQYF.

The chain combines TRBV7-3 with TRBJ1-4; 10 bases are shared with TRBD1. The germline CDR1 and CDR2 sequences are SGHTA and FQGTGA. The CDR3 has 19 residues. The trim removed 1 base at V and 2 bases at J, leaving 10 bases unmatched. CDR3 loop: CASSLNPPGTGETNEKLFF. The CDR3 DNA sequence: TGTGCCAGCAGCTTAAACCCTCCCGGGACAGGGGAGACTAATGAAAAACTGTTTTTT.

The gene calls are TRBV5-4 and TRBJ1-4; 8 bases are shared with TRBD1. Germline assignment: CDR1 SGHNT and CDR2 YYREEE (reference sequence). The CDR3 sequence is 15 residues long. The V gene end was trimmed by 2 bases and the J gene end by 7 bases; junction bases not matched to a gene: 7. CDR3 nucleotides: TGTGCCAGCAGCTTAAATCAGGGGGCTTCTGAAAAACTGTTTTTT. Protein sequence: CASSLNQGASEKLFF.

This chain links TRBV4-3 with TRBJ2-1; no firm D call. The CDR3 contains 14 residues. Germline lookup yields CDR1 LGHNA and CDR2 YSLEER. V shed 4 bases and J shed 5 bases, with 12 bases lying between them. CDR3 sequence reads: CASSRSGLNNEQFF. The CDR3 coding sequence is TGCGCCAGCAGCCGATCGGGTCTCAACAATGAGCAGTTCTTC.

In nucleotides, the CDR3 is TGCGCCAGCAGCTTAGGGAGAACGGGCTCTGGAAACACCATATATTTT. Encoded protein: CASSLGRTGSGNTIYF. The V and J genes are TRBV5-1 and TRBJ1-3; D gene uncertain. The ends were cut back, 2 bases at V and 0 bases at J, with 12 bases in the middle. CDR1 is SGHRS and CDR2 is YFSETQ in the germline V gene. This CDR3 is built from 16 residues.

This clone was counted a few times. V usage is TRBV12-3 or TRBV12-4 and J usage is TRBJ1-5; D remains ambiguous. The germline V and J ends were trimmed by 4 bases and 8 bases, with 9 bases remaining between them. This CDR3 is built from 12 residues. The CDR3 region is CASSSRDKPQHF. The CDR3 bases are TGTGCCAGCAGTTCTCGTGACAAGCCCCAGCATTTT.

The chain links TRBV6-5 to TRBJ1-1; D perhaps matches TRBD1 (5 bases). CDR3 length: 11 residues. V was cut by 6 bases and J by 7 bases, with 9 bases left in between. Germline CDR1 reads MNHEY; CDR2 reads SVGAGI. In nucleotides, the CDR3 is TGTGCCAGCAGACAGGCAATTGAAGCTTTCTTT. It is translated as CASRQAIEAFF.